This T cell receptor beta chain stems from a study of T cell responses to AZD1222 COVID-19 vaccine. Sequencing was performed with immunoSEQ multiplex PCR; in TCRdb, only in-frame clones are kept and a portion is missing. The data contain 100,000 to 150,000 clones, about nine tenths of them singletons. Details on this clone: The target antigen is unknown.

This CDR3 region has 15 residues. Germline V gene data show CDR1 as SNHLY and CDR2 as FYNNEI. With 2 bases removed from V and 0 bases from J, the gap between germline ends came to 8 bases. The study's findings and limits: AZD1222 recipients seropositive at baseline numbered only 6 or 7. Clonal diversity may have been underestimated in mostly white British donors. Spike-specific TCR repertoires showed rising breadth and depth after two AZD1222 doses.

This specimen was peripheral blood, taken on day 0 of MenACWY control vaccination. The clonotype comes from an adult in good health. The chain joins TRBV2 to TRBJ1-5; no clear D gene. The CDR3: CASSEQQYSNQPQHF. The CDR3 DNA reads as TGTGCCAGCAGTGAACAGCAGTATAGCAATCAGCCCCAGCATTTT.